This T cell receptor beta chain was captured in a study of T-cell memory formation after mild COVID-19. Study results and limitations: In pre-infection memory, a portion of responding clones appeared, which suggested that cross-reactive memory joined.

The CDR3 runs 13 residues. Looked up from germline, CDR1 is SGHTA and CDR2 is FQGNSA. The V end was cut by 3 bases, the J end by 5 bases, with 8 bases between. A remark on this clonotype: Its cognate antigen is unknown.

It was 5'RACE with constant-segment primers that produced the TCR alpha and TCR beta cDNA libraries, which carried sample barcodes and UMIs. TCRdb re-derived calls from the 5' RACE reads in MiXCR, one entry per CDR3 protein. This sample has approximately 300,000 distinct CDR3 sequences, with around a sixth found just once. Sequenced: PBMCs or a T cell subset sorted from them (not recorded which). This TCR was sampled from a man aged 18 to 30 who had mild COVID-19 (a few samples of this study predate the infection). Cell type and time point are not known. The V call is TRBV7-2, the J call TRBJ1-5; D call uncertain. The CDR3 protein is CASSLTHYQPQHF. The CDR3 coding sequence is TGTGCCAGCAGCTTGACCCACTATCAGCCCCAGCATTTT.